The present T cell receptor (beta chain) was sequenced within a study of CXCR3-negative and CXCR3-positive naive CD8 T cells. General study points: Diversity in memory CD8+ cells fell much lower than the comparably high levels seen in both naive subsets. Comparison of naive cells showed more hydrophobic TRB CDR3s in CXCR3-positive than in CXCR3-negative naive cells.

cDNA libraries for TRB were generated by 5' RACE incorporating UMI labels. TCRdb reprocessed the 5' RACE reads, keeping one entry per CDR3 protein, no DNA. The sample's table shows around 80,000 distinct CDR3 sequences. Concerning this clonotype: The antigen is unknown.

The CDR3 contains 14 residues. CDR1 MDHEN and CDR2 SYDVKM come from the germline V gene. Sequencing used naive CXCR3+ CD8+ T cells from blood. The subset: CD45RO-CCR7+CD27+CD95- naive CD8+ T cells expressing CXCR3 (TNR3+). The source is a human donor in good health. Some clones in this sample may be carry-over from other donors' samples. The genes are TRBV28 and TRBJ2-7. CDR3 region: CASVRETDPDEQYF.